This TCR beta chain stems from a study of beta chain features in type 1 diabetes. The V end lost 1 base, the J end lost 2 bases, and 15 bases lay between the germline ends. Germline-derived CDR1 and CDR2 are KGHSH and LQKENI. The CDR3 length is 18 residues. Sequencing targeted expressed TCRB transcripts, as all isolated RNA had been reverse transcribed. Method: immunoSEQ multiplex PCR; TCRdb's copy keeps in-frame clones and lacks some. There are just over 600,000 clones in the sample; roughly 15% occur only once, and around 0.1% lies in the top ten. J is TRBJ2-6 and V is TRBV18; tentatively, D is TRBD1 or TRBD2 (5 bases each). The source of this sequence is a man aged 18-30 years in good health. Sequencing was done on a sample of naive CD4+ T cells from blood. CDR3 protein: CASSPLVRGATGANVLTF. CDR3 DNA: TGTGCCAGCTCACCACTGGTGAGGGGTGCGACTGGGGCCAACGTCCTGACTTTC.